One sample yielded the 13 T cell receptor beta chains listed below, sequenced in a study of control samples from healthy donors and cancer patients. Clones were sequenced by immunoSEQ multiplex PCR, and TCRdb holds only the in-frame ones, with some missing. The table lists about 120,000 clones, roughly 92% of them singletons, with less than 0.65% in the top ten. The sample was PBMCs. The receptors were gathered from a man older than 75 with head and neck cancer.

The rearrangement uses TRBV4-3 and TRBJ2-3; no definite D call. Germline CDR1 and CDR2: LGHNA and YSLEER. This CDR3 contains 14 residues. V gave up 0 bases and J gave up 6 bases, with 10 bases separating them. For the CDR3, the DNA is TGCGCCAGCAGCCAAGACCAAGCAGCGGATACGCAGTATTTT. Encoded protein: CASSQDQAADTQYF.

V is TRBV5-6 and J is TRBJ2-3; D is ambiguous. This CDR3 region has 11 residues. The ends were cut back, 8 bases at V and 2 bases at J, with 6 bases in the middle. Germline V gene sequence: CDR1 SGHDT, CDR2 YYEEEE. CDR3 in amino acids: CASRDTDTQYF. CDR3 nucleotide sequence: TGTGCCAGTAGAGACACAGATACGCAGTATTTT.

This chain joins TRBV3-1 (or the pseudogene TRBV3-2) and TRBJ1-5, with D unclear. CDR3 length: 13 amino acids. The germline V and J ends were trimmed by 1 base and 4 bases, with 5 bases remaining between them. Germline values: CDR1 LGHDT, CDR2 YNNKEL (reference sequence). The CDR3 DNA follows: TGTGCCAGCAGCCAAGTACGAAATCAGCCCCAGCATTTT. It translates to CASSQVRNQPQHF.

CDR3 in DNA: TGTGCTTCGGATACCGGGTCTATAGATTCACCCCTCCACTTT. It is translated as CASDTGSIDSPLHF. The rearrangement joins TRBV30 to TRBJ1-6; D remains ambiguous. Germline loops: CDR1 GTSNPN, CDR2 SVGIG (reference sequence). The CDR3 is 14 residues long.

The genes are TRBV2 and TRBJ1-1; D possibly corresponds to TRBD1 (5 bases). Per germline, CDR1 SNHLY and CDR2 FYNNEI. The CDR3 is made up of 14 amino acids. V lost 3 bases, J lost 5 bases, and 13 bases lay in between. The CDR3 DNA reads TGTGCCAGCAGTGATGGGGGATCGGGGACTGAAGCTTTCTTT. Its protein product is CASSDGGSGTEAFF.

V usage is TRBV18 and J usage is TRBJ1-1; D not resolved. There are 15 residues in the CDR3. Deletions cut 6 bases from V and 1 base from J, with 15 bases between. Per germline, CDR1 KGHSH and CDR2 LQKENI. The CDR3 DNA follows: TGTGCCAGCTCCGCCGAAATTTCAAAGAACACTGAAGCTTTCTTT. Protein product: CASSAEISKNTEAFF.

This clone came up once. A read error may produce the germline difference seen at one junction end. The rearrangement links TRBV6-6 to TRBJ1-5; D remains unclear. The CDR3 is made up of 14 amino acids. Per the germline V gene, CDR1 is MNHNY and CDR2 is SVGAGI (reference sequence). Here the CDR3 DNA reads TGTGCCGGCAGTTACCCGGGGTCCAATCAGCCCCAGCATTTT. Its protein is CAGSYPGSNQPQHF.

The CDR3, as DNA: TGTGCCAGCAGCTTGGTGGAGACCCAGTACTTC. Residues: CASSLVETQYF. The chain couples TRBV5-8 to TRBJ2-5; D remains unclear. The V gene lost 0 bases and the J gene lost 5 bases, with 2 bases spanning the gap. The CDR3 has 11 amino acids. Germline V gene data show CDR1 as SGHTS and CDR2 as YDEGEE. Complete variable domain (other parts from reference TRBV5-8 and TRBJ2-5): EAGVTQSPTHLIKTRGQQATLRCSPISGHTSVYWYQQALGLGLQFLLWYDEGEERNRGNFPPRFSGRQFPNYSSELNVNALELEDSALYLCASSLVETQYFGPGTRLLVL.

This chain connects TRBV5-8 to TRBJ2-1; TRBD2 agrees at 10 bases. There are 14 residues in the CDR3. Looked up from germline, CDR1 is SGHTS and CDR2 is YDEGEE. V lost 0 bases and J lost 15; bases outside the gene matches: 9. This CDR3 reads CASSLGTSGVRPFF. In DNA form, the CDR3 reads TGTGCCAGCAGCTTGGGTACTAGCGGGGTCCGCCCGTTCTTC.

The chain is built from TRBV5-4 and TRBJ2-1, with a possible D match to TRBD1 (5 bases). Looked up from germline, CDR1 is SGHNT and CDR2 is YYREEE (reference sequence). This CDR3 spans 15 amino acids. V was clipped by 7 bases and J by 5 bases, with 19 bases between them. The CDR3 sequence is CASGQGRPPDNEQFF. The CDR3, as DNA: TGTGCCAGCGGCCAGGGCAGGCCTCCTGACAATGAGCAGTTCTTC.

This chain connects TRBV11-2 to TRBJ1-5; D remains unclear. This CDR3 has 13 amino acids. CDR1 is SGHAT and CDR2 is FQNNGV in the germline V gene. V shed 5 bases and J shed 0 bases, with 5 bases lying between them. The CDR3 DNA reads TGTGCCAGCAGCGCTAATAGCAATCAGCCCCAGCATTTT. Translated, it gives CASSANSNQPQHF.

The chain has TRBV19 and TRBJ2-7; 7 bases match TRBD2. The V and J ends lost 5 bases and 5 bases, in that order; junction bases with no gene match: 12. Germline V gene lookup returns CDR1 LNHDA and CDR2 SQIVND (reference sequence). The CDR3 totals 15 residues. The CDR3 DNA sequence: TGTGCCAGTAGTCCCTTTAGGGGAGGGCGGAACGAGCAGTACTTC. It encodes CASSPFRGGRNEQYF.

J is TRBJ2-7 and V is TRBV2; no definite D call. There are 14 residues in the CDR3. Trimming removed 3 bases from V and 3 bases from J, with 12 bases in between. The germline V gene has CDR1 SNHLY and CDR2 FYNNEI. In DNA, the CDR3 is TGTGCCAGCAGTGACGAGACACCATACTACGAGCAGTACTTC. Residues: CASSDETPYYEQYF.